This passage covers 17 T cell receptor beta chains from one sample sequenced in a study of identical twins (dated by TCRdb to the mid-2010s). Libraries were built with 5' RACE. The instrument was an Illumina HiSeq 2000. TCRdb reprocessing: public reads trimmed at Q25 with fastp, clones called with MiXCR, in-frame beta chains kept. One record per CDR3 amino acid sequence lists the most common genes and DNA. This sample comprises roughly 500,000 distinct CDR3 sequences, 20% to 25% of them detected only once. Around 0.9% of the sample is in the top ten clones. This same sample was also taken into another study, of T cells expressing NK-cell markers.

Sequencing was performed on CD4+ T cells sorted from blood. The receptors here all came from a woman between 18 and 29 years old in good health.

This rearrangement joins TRBV20-1 to TRBJ1-5; D might be TRBD1 (6 bases). Germline V CDR1 and CDR2: DFQATT, SNEGSKA (reference sequence). V lost 2 bases and J 2 bases, leaving 16 bases between the germline ends. This CDR3 has 16 amino acids. CDR3 bases: TGCAGTGCTAGAAGCCCGGACAGCCCTGGCAATCAGCCCCAGCATTTT. Protein sequence: CSARSPDSPGNQPQHF.

V is TRBV29-1 and J is TRBJ2-7; no reliable D call. Germline V lookup: CDR1 SQVTM, CDR2 ANQGSEA. The CDR3 is made up of 10 amino acids. The V gene lost 7 bases and the J gene lost 2 bases, with 6 bases spanning the gap. CDR3 loop: CSATPYEQYF. In nucleotides, the CDR3 is TGCAGCGCCACCCCCTACGAGCAGTACTTC.

Only a few counts were recorded for this clonotype. The chain uses TRBV5-1 and TRBJ2-2, with 7 bases fitting TRBD2. The V gene's germline CDR1 is SGHRS and CDR2 YFSETQ. Losses at the gene ends were 2 bases for V and 5 bases for J; bases not matched to a gene: 15. The CDR3 has 18 amino acids. Written as DNA, the CDR3 is TGCGCCAGCAGCTTAGGACTAGAATCGGAATGGATAACCGGGGAGCTGTTTTTT. This codes for CASSLGLESEWITGELFF.

The rearrangement uses TRBV12-3 or TRBV12-4 and TRBJ1-2, with 10 bases aligning to TRBD1. The V and J ends lost 3 bases and 2 bases, in that order; junction bases with no gene match: 6. The CDR3 has 16 residues. For the CDR3, the DNA is TGTGCCAGCAGTTTGGGGACAGGGGATCCCAACTATGGCTACACCTTC. It encodes CASSLGTGDPNYGYTF.

This clonotype was seen a handful of times. The genes are TRBV20-1 and TRBJ1-2, with D possibly TRBD1 on 5 matching bases. The V gene lost 3 bases and the J gene lost 2 bases, with 7 bases spanning the gap. CDR1 and CDR2 (germline): DFQATT, SNEGSKA (reference sequence). The CDR3 runs to 12 residues. Written as DNA, the CDR3 is TGCAGTGCTAGGGGGGAGAACTATGGCTACACCTTC. This codes for CSARGENYGYTF.

V gene TRBV29-1 combines with J gene TRBJ1-5; a weak D match, TRBD1 (6 bases). This CDR3 contains 15 residues. Trimming removed 6 bases from V and 6 bases from J, with 21 bases in between. The germline V gene encodes CDR1 SQVTM and CDR2 ANQGSEA. In DNA form, the CDR3 reads TGCAGCGTAGTAGGGGGGGGAGAATTAGGTCAGCCCCAGCATTTT. It yields the protein CSVVGGGELGQPQHF.

The J gene is TRBJ2-7, the V gene TRBV11-1; weak D call: TRBD1 (5 bases). The V gene's germline CDR1 is SGHAT and CDR2 FQDESV (reference sequence). The CDR3 contains 13 residues. Trimming removed 8 bases from V and 2 bases from J, with 13 bases in between. The CDR3 loop is CASSNRSPYEQYF. Written as DNA, the CDR3 is TGTGCCAGCTCCAACAGGAGCCCCTACGAGCAGTACTTC.

The genes are TRBV5-5 and TRBJ2-7; 13 nucleotides line up with TRBD2. Germline V CDR1 and CDR2: SGHKS, YYEKEE (reference sequence). The CDR3 is 15 amino acids. V gave up 1 base and J gave up 3 bases; unmatched junction bases: 1. CDR3 nucleotides: TGTGCCAGCAGCTTGAGACTAGCGGGGGGCTACGAGCAGTACTTC. Translation: CASSLRLAGGYEQYF. Using reference TRBV5-5 and TRBJ2-7 for the parts outside the CDR3, the full variable domain is DAGVTQSPTHLIKTRGQQVTLRCSPISGHKSVSWYQQVLGQGPQFIFQYYEKEERGRGNFPDRFSARQFPNYSSELNVNALLLGDSALYLCASSLRLAGGYEQYFGPGTRLTVT.

The chain recombines TRBV7-9 with TRBJ2-3, with D tentatively TRBD1 or TRBD2 (6 bases each). The ends were cut back, 5 bases at V and 4 bases at J, with 22 bases in the middle. The CDR3 consists of 17 residues. Germline assignment: CDR1 SEHNR and CDR2 FQNEAQ (reference sequence). Here the CDR3 reads CASSPQWRGIGADTQYF. The CDR3, as DNA: TGTGCCAGCAGCCCCCAATGGAGGGGGATCGGTGCAGATACGCAGTATTTT.

The V call is TRBV20-1, the J call TRBJ2-7; 7 bases are shared with TRBD2. The CDR3 contains 14 residues. The V segment lost 4 bases and the J segment 1 base; nucleotides outside the gene matches: 7. The germline V gene has CDR1 DFQATT and CDR2 SNEGSKA (reference sequence). This chain's CDR3 is CSANPGGRSYEQYF. DNA for the CDR3: TGCAGTGCTAACCCGGGAGGCCGGTCCTACGAGCAGTACTTC.

This clonotype has just a few counts. The chain recombines TRBV4-3 with TRBJ1-2, with D unresolved. Between the trimmed V and J ends, which lost 0 bases and 5 bases, there was a span of 13 bases. This CDR3 region has 15 residues. CDR1 LGHNA and CDR2 YSLEER come from the germline V gene. CDR3 residues: CASSQDRLGGYGYTF. As DNA, the CDR3 is TGCGCCAGCAGCCAAGATAGGTTAGGCGGATATGGCTACACCTTC.

The chain couples TRBV19 to TRBJ2-3; D remains unclear. Looked up from germline, CDR1 is LNHDA and CDR2 is SQIVND (reference sequence). The CDR3 is 16 amino acids. Trimming took off 4 bases at V and 0 bases at J, with 14 bases between the two ends. Written as DNA, the CDR3 is TGTGCCAGTAGTAAAAGGACCGTCACTAGCACAGATACGCAGTATTTT. Translating gives CASSKRTVTSTDTQYF.

J is TRBJ1-5 and V is TRBV20-1; D ambiguous. This CDR3 comprises 13 residues. The germline CDR1 and CDR2 sequences are DFQATT and SNEGSKA (reference sequence). The V end lost 3 bases, the J end lost 1 base, and 7 bases lay between the germline ends. The CDR3: CSASIGSNQPQHF. The CDR3 nucleotides read TGCAGTGCTAGTATTGGGAGCAATCAGCCCCAGCATTTT.

The chain has TRBV5-6 and TRBJ1-4; 7 nucleotides line up with TRBD1. Per germline, CDR1 SGHDT and CDR2 YYEEEE. This CDR3 comprises 14 residues. Trimming cost V 5 bases and J 7 bases; bases outside gene matches: 8. The CDR3 bases are TGTGCCAGCAGGCGACAGGGTGGTAGTGAAAAACTGTTTTTT. Translated, it gives CASRRQGGSEKLFF.

In its sample, this clonotype was seen a few times. The rearrangement uses TRBV20-1 and TRBJ1-4; D might be TRBD1 (6 bases). The V gene lost 5 bases and the J gene lost 3 bases, with 10 bases spanning the gap. The CDR3 is made up of 13 amino acids. The germline gives CDR1 DFQATT, CDR2 SNEGSKA (reference sequence). CDR3 amino acids: CSAYRVANEKLFF. Here the CDR3 DNA reads TGCAGTGCTTACAGGGTAGCTAATGAAAAACTGTTTTTT.

The chain recombines TRBV4-2 with TRBJ2-1; tentative D call: TRBD2 (6 bases). V was clipped by 0 bases and J by 7 bases, with 10 bases between them. CDR3 size: 14 residues. Germline CDR1 LGHNA, CDR2 YNFKEQ. The CDR3 bases are TGTGCCAGCAGCCAAGAGGCGGGGCGAAATGAGCAGTTCTTC. Translating it yields CASSQEAGRNEQFF.

The chain joins TRBV12-3 or TRBV12-4 to TRBJ2-1; 11 nucleotides align to TRBD2. Trimming cost V 6 bases and J 9 bases; bases outside gene matches: 4. The CDR3 length is 13 residues. The CDR3 sequence is CASRTSGTFEQFF. CDR3 bases: TGTGCCAGCAGGACTAGCGGGACTTTTGAGCAGTTCTTC.